These T cell receptor beta chains were read from a single sample in a study of blood T cell repertoires in COVID-19. TCRdb keeps only in-frame clones here, not all; method: immunoSEQ multiplex PCR. The data show 150,000 to 200,000 clones, over 60% seen once. The sample taken for sequencing was peripheral blood. These receptors all stem from a man aged 55 to 70 with acute or convalescent COVID-19. Both conserved end residues are part of each CDR3. A D gene is named only where the DNA matches it firmly. Where a row states a size, it is once, few, many or the class of an expanded clone; other rows omit it.

V	D	size	J	DNA	CDR3
TRBV27	-	-	TRBJ2-7	TGTGCCAGCAGTTTATCCGGGATAAGGATGTATGAGCAGTACTTC	CASSLSGIRMYEQYF
TRBV3-1/TRBV3-2	TRBD2	-	TRBJ2-1	TGTGCCAGCAGCCTCCGCGGGGGTGGGGGTGAGCAGTTCTTC	CASSLRGGGGEQFF
TRBV6-5	TRBD1	-	TRBJ2-5	TGTGCCACCTCTCCCGGACAGGGTTACCAAGAGACCCAGTACTTC	CATSPGQGYQETQYF
TRBV5-1	TRBD1	once	TRBJ1-2	TGCGCCAGCACCCGGGACAGTTCTAACTATGGCTACACCTTC	CASTRDSSNYGYTF
TRBV3-1/TRBV3-2	-	-	TRBJ2-1	TGTGCCAGCAGCCCCCGCTCCTACAATGAGCAGTTCTTC	CASSPRSYNEQFF
TRBV11-3	-	-	TRBJ2-5	TGTGCCAGCAGCTTGGGCGAGACCCAGTACTTC	CASSLGETQYF
TRBV13	-	-	TRBJ2-3	TGTGCCAGCAGCTTGACAGCAGATACGCAGTATTTT	CASSLTADTQYF
TRBV5-1	-	-	TRBJ2-3	TGCGCCAGCAGCGCTCTTGGAGGGCTCACAGATACGCAGTATTTT	CASSALGGLTDTQYF
TRBV7-9	TRBD2	-	TRBJ2-5	TGTGCCAGCAGCGGACCTAGCGGGGGGGAACAAGAGACCCAGTACTTC	CASSGPSGGEQETQYF
TRBV6-1	TRBD1	-	TRBJ1-1	TGTGCCAGCAGTGAATTAGGCAGGGGGCGAGGGACTGAAGCTTTCTTT	CASSELGRGRGTEAFF
TRBV29-1	-	-	TRBJ1-1	TGCAGCGTTGTGACAGCCCTCACTGAAGCTTTCTTT	CSVVTALTEAFF
TRBV10-1	TRBD1	-	TRBJ2-7	TGCGCCAGCAGGGTCGACAGGGGGGCGCCGTACGAGCAGTACTTC	CASRVDRGAPYEQYF
TRBV7-2	-	-	TRBJ1-1	TGTGCCAGCAGCTTGGAGGGATTGGGCGCTGAAGCTTTCTTT	CASSLEGLGAEAFF
TRBV7-2	-	-	TRBJ1-6	TGTGCCAGCAGCTTAGGATGGGCGGGGTCACCCCTCCACTTT	CASSLGWAGSPLHF
TRBV30	-	-	TRBJ1-5	TGTGCCTGGAGTGCCCCTGCGGGGGTCGAAGGTCAGCCCCAGCATTTT	CAWSAPAGVEGQPQHF
TRBV4-1	TRBD2	-	TRBJ2-7	TGCGCCAGCAGCCAAGATCCAGCGGGGGGGATCTACGAGCAGTACTTC	CASSQDPAGGIYEQYF
TRBV12-3/TRBV12-4	-	few	TRBJ1-1	TGTGCCAGCAGTTTCAGGGTAGGAGCTTTCTTT	CASSFRVGAFF
TRBV7-9	-	-	TRBJ1-1	TGTGCCAGCAGCCAAGGCAGGTCTGAAGCTTTCTTT	CASSQGRSEAFF